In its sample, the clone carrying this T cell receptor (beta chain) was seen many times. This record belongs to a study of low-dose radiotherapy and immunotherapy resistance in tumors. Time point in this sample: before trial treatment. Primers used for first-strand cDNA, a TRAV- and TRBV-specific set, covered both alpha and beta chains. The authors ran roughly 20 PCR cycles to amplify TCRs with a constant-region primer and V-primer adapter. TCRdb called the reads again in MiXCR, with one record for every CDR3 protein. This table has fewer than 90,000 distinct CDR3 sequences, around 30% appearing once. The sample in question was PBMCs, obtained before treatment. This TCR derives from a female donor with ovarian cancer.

The CDR3 spells CASRSVGRGFNDEQFF. CDR3 sequence (DNA): TGTGCCAGCAGGAGCGTGGGGAGGGGGTTTAATGATGAGCAGTTCTTC. The genes are TRBV12-3 or TRBV12-4 and TRBJ2-1; a weak D match, TRBD2 (7 bases). V lost 6 bases, J lost 8 bases, and 23 bases lay in between. The CDR3 sequence is 16 residues long.